These 10 T cell receptor beta chains originate from one sample sequenced in a study of blood T cell repertoires in COVID-19 (dated by TCRdb to the early 2020s). The library was built by means of the immunoSEQ multiplex PCR assay. The immuneACCESS repertoire file appears here via TCRdb, limited to in-frame rearrangements. These files lack a portion of the clones; in checked studies, under half of the deficit traces to unresolved V genes, and the cause of the others is not known. The sample yields some 300,000 clones; about nine tenths were counted once. Less than 3.5% of the sample lies in the top ten. Sequences were obtained from PBMCs or T cells enriched from blood (not recorded which). All receptors derive from a woman between 45 and 65 years old who had been exposed to COVID-19.

A single count supports this clone. V usage is TRBV14 and J usage is TRBJ1-6, with TRBD1 as a possible D gene (6 bases). CDR3 length: 16 residues. V was trimmed by 1 base and J by 10 bases, leaving 17 bases between them. Germline-derived CDR1 and CDR2 are SGHDN and FVKESK. CDR3 amino acids: CASSQVKGVFHSPLHF. CDR3 nucleotides: TGTGCCAGCAGCCAAGTCAAGGGGGTCTTCCACTCACCCCTCCACTTT.

The J gene is TRBJ2-3, the V gene TRBV28, with 7 bases identical to TRBD1. This CDR3 spans 14 amino acids. Germline-derived CDR1 and CDR2 are MDHEN and SYDVKM. Trimming took 6 bases from V and 2 from J; bases not matched to a gene: 5. The CDR3 sequence: CASRSGQPTDTQYF. As DNA, the CDR3 is TGTGCCAGCAGGTCGGGACAGCCCACAGATACGCAGTATTTT.

CDR3 region: CASREGGNQPQHF. For the CDR3, the DNA is TGTGCCAGCAGAGAGGGCGGCAATCAGCCCCAGCATTTT. This chain uses TRBV6-5 with TRBJ1-5; D gene unclear. The CDR3 sequence is 13 residues long. The ends were cut back, 6 bases at V and 2 bases at J, with 8 bases in the middle. CDR1 is MNHEY and CDR2 is SVGAGI in the germline V gene.

This chain links TRBV21-1 with TRBJ1-2; the D segment call TRBD1 is taken from the table without a DNA check. TRBV21-1 is marked as a pseudogene. The CDR3 runs 10 residues. CDR3 loop: CARDRNGYTF. In DNA, the CDR3 is TGTGCCAGGGACAGAAATGGCTACACCTTC.

V usage is TRBV4-2 and J usage is TRBJ1-2, with 9 bases fitting TRBD1. The CDR3 totals 15 residues. The J segment lost 0 bases and the V segment lost 6 bases, leaving 5 bases of the junction unmatched. Germline CDR1 is LGHNA and CDR2 is YNFKEQ. CDR3 DNA: TGTGCCAGCAGTTCGGACAGGGGAGCTAACTATGGCTACACCTTC. Translated: CASSSDRGANYGYTF.

V and J are TRBV6-2 or TRBV6-3 and TRBJ1-1; D is uncertain. V lost 0 bases and J 0 bases, leaving 11 bases between the germline ends. Germline values: CDR1 MNHEY, CDR2 SVGEGT. CDR3 length: 16 amino acids. CDR3 coding DNA: TGTGCCAGCAGTTACTCTACCCTTACAATGAACACTGAAGCTTTCTTT. Amino acids: CASSYSTLTMNTEAFF.

The rearrangement links TRBV30 to TRBJ1-6, with D unclear. The CDR3 is 13 residues long. Germline V gene sequence: CDR1 GTSNPN, CDR2 SVGIG (reference sequence). Trimming took off 3 bases at V and 5 bases at J, with 8 bases between the two ends. CDR3 amino acids: CAWRTGNNSPLHF. CDR3 coding DNA: TGTGCCTGGAGGACGGGGAATAATTCACCCCTCCACTTT.

V and J are TRBV5-1 and TRBJ2-2; a weak D match, TRBD2 (6 bases). The CDR3 length is 16 residues. Germline V lookup: CDR1 SGHRS, CDR2 YFSETQ. Deletions cut 4 bases from V and 2 bases from J, with 15 bases between. The CDR3 protein is CASSPTLARNTGELFF. The DNA for the CDR3 is TGCGCCAGCAGCCCCACCCTAGCGAGAAACACCGGGGAGCTGTTTTTT.

This sequence joins TRBV7-9 and TRBJ1-1, with D possibly matching TRBD1 (5 bases). The CDR3 totals 14 residues. Per the germline V gene, CDR1 is SEHNR and CDR2 is FQNEAQ (reference sequence). Trimming shortened V by 0 bases and J by 1 base, and 6 bases separated the two germline ends. The CDR3 DNA sequence: TGTGCCAGCAGCTTAGCCGGGGGGAACACTGAAGCTTTCTTT. Protein: CASSLAGGNTEAFF.

The chain links TRBV12-5 to TRBJ2-5; perhaps TRBD2 as D (6 bases). In germline, CDR1 is LGHNT, CDR2 FRNRAP. With 0 bases removed from V and 1 base from J, the gap between germline ends came to 30 bases. CDR3 length: 22 residues. The CDR3 coding sequence is TGTGCTAGTGGTTTGGTGGCCGTGTTCCCACCCCGGGAGCGGATCCTCCAAGAGACCCAGTACTTC. This sequence encodes CASGLVAVFPPRERILQETQYF.